Below, one T cell receptor (beta chain) is given with its context. Its antigen is not identified. V lost 7 bases and J 2 bases, leaving 20 bases between the germline ends. The germline V gene has CDR1 MNHEY and CDR2 SMNVEV (reference sequence). The CDR3 runs 16 residues. The PCR had 60 Vbeta and 13 Jbeta primers. Using immunoSEQ multiplex PCR, the repertoire was profiled, and TCRdb retains in-frame clones only, with some absent. The table lists some 120,000 clones, 70% to 80% of them singletons, with around 3.6% in the top ten. The sample belongs to a study of cytomegalovirus exposure and HLA in healthy donors. Study outcomes and limitations: Specificity for CMV antigens was confirmed in vitro for three of the CMV-associated chains. A highly shared variant cluster was judged a likely technical artifact.

Sequencing was done on a sample of PBMCs. The sequence was obtained from a young man in good health and CMV-seronegative. The V and J genes are TRBV27 and TRBJ1-1; D remains ambiguous. The CDR3 DNA is TGTGCCAGCACCAGCGCGGGGATTTGGGGAAACACTGAAGCTTTCTTT. It yields the protein CASTSAGIWGNTEAFF.